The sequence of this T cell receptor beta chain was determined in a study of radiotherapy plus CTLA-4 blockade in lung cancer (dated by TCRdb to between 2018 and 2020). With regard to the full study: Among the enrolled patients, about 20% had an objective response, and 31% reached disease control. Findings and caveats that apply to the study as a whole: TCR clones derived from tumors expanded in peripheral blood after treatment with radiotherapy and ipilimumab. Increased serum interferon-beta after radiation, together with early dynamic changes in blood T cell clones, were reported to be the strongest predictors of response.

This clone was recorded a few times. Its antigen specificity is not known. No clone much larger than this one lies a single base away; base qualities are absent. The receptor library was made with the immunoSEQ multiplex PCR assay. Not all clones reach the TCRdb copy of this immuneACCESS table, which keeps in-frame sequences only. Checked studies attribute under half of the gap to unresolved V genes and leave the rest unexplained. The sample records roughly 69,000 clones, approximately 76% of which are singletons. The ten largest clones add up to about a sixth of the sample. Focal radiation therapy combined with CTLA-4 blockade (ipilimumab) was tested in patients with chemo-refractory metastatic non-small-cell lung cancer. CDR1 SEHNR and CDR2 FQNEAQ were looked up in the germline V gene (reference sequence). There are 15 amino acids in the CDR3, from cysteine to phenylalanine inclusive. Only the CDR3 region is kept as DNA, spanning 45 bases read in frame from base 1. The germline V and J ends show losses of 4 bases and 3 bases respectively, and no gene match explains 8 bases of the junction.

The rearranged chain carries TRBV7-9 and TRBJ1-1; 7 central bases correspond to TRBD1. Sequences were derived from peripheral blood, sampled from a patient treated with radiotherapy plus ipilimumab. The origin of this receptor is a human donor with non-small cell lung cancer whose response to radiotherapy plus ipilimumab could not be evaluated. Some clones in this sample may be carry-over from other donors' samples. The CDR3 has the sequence CASSWTGDVDTEAFF. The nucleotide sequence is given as TGTGCCAGCAGCTGGACAGGAGACGTAGACACTGAAGCTTTCTTT.